This entry lists 21 T cell receptor beta chains sequenced from one sample in a study of T cell changes during pregnancy in multiple sclerosis (dated by TCRdb to about 2019). The library was made by the immunoSEQ multiplex PCR assay. This is the immuneACCESS table as TCRdb keeps it, with only in-frame sequences that have V and J called. A part of the clones is gone; compared with another copy, unresolved V genes explain less than half, and the rest is unexplained. The sample profile shows approximately 100,000 clones; roughly 90% of them were found once. The leading ten clones occupy approximately 1.6% of the sample. Sequences were derived from peripheral blood, sampled after pregnancy. The receptor source for this set is a female donor with multiple sclerosis, enrolled in a pregnancy study.

The rearrangement joins TRBV18 to TRBJ1-1; D remains ambiguous. Germline-derived CDR1 and CDR2 are KGHSH and LQKENI. The CDR3 runs to 15 residues. V lost 2 bases to trimming and J lost 0 bases, with 10 bases between them. CDR3 nucleotides: TGTGCCAGCTCACCAGGGCATTGGATGAACACTGAAGCTTTCTTT. This gives the protein CASSPGHWMNTEAFF.

This clone came up once. Here the CDR3 reads CASSRGGNQPQHF. The CDR3 DNA follows: TGTGCCAGCAGCCGGGGGGGTAATCAGCCCCAGCATTTT. The chain uses TRBV27 and TRBJ1-5; tentatively, D is TRBD1 (5 bases). Germline V gene data show CDR1 as MNHEY and CDR2 as SMNVEV (reference sequence). V was pared by 6 bases and J by 4 bases, with 10 bases between. The CDR3 spans 13 residues.

This chain uses TRBV5-6 with TRBJ2-1; TRBD2 aligns across 15 bases. The CDR3 runs to 18 residues. With V trimmed by 4 bases and J by 7 bases, 12 bases remained unmatched. CDR1 and CDR2 (germline): SGHDT, YYEEEE. The CDR3 here is CASSLLSGLAGGRNEQFF. CDR3 bases: TGTGCCAGCAGCCTGCTGTCTGGACTAGCGGGAGGGAGAAATGAGCAGTTCTTC.

This chain joins TRBV14 and TRBJ2-1, with 9 bases matching TRBD1. The CDR3 length is 17 residues. Germline V gene sequence: CDR1 SGHDN, CDR2 FVKESK. The trim removed 0 bases at V and 10 bases at J, leaving 13 bases unmatched. The CDR3 DNA reads as TGTGCCAGCAGCCAAGACGCGTGGACAGGGGATGAGGGGGAGCAGTTCTTC. The encoded protein is CASSQDAWTGDEGEQFF. The complete variable domain, with remaining parts taken from reference TRBV14 and TRBJ2-1, reads EAGVTQFPSHSVIEKGQTVTLRCDPISGHDNLYWYRRVMGKEIKFLLHFVKESKQDESGMPNNRFLAERTGGTYSTLKVQPAELEDSGVYFCASSQDAWTGDEGEQFFGPGTRLTVL.

The CDR3 is CASSPGGQVSSYEQYF. CDR3 bases: TGTGCCAGCAGCCCGGGAGGGCAGGTTAGCTCCTACGAGCAGTACTTC. This chain uses TRBV5-4 with TRBJ2-7; the match to TRBD2 covers 8 bases. The germline CDR1 and CDR2 sequences are SGHNT and YYREEE (reference sequence). Trimming removed 4 bases from V and 0 bases from J; junction bases left unmatched: 9. CDR3 length: 16 residues.

V and J are TRBV14 and TRBJ1-2; a possible D gene is TRBD1 (5 bases). CDR1 and CDR2 from the germline V gene are SGHDN and FVKESK. Trimming stripped 0 bases from V and 2 bases from J, with 16 bases between. CDR3 length equals 17 residues. The CDR3 DNA sequence: TGTGCCAGCAGCCAAGATCGGCGTGGGGACTACAACTATGGCTACACCTTC. Translating gives CASSQDRRGDYNYGYTF.

This rearrangement joins TRBV5-1 to TRBJ2-1, with TRBD2 as a possible D gene (5 bases). The CDR3 extends over 16 amino acids. V was cut by 4 bases and J by 6 bases, with 20 bases left in between. Germline V gives CDR1 SGHRS, CDR2 YFSETQ. The CDR3 DNA is TGCGCCAGCAGCCCTTACGGCCCAAGACGGGGCAATGAGCAGTTCTTC. It specifies CASSPYGPRRGNEQFF.

CDR3 DNA sequence: TGCGCCAGCAGCCAAGGGACTGCAGATACGCAGTATTTT. Its protein product is CASSQGTADTQYF. The rearrangement uses TRBV4-1 and TRBJ2-3; possibly TRBD2 for D (5 bases). V was cut by 1 base and J by 4 bases, with 6 bases left in between. The V gene's germline CDR1 is MGHRA and CDR2 YSYEKL. The CDR3 is made up of 13 amino acids.

This clone was observed a few times. V gene TRBV5-1 combines with J gene TRBJ1-1; D may be TRBD1 (5 bases). V was cut by 0 bases and J by 3 bases, with 12 bases left in between. CDR3 length: 15 amino acids. Germline-derived CDR1 and CDR2 are SGHRS and YFSETQ. The CDR3: CASSLEGAMDTEAFF. The CDR3 bases are TGCGCCAGCAGCTTGGAAGGGGCGATGGACACTGAAGCTTTCTTT.

This clone was observed once. The rearrangement links TRBV4-1 to TRBJ1-1; 8 bases line up with TRBD1. The CDR3 is 15 amino acids. V dropped 4 bases and J dropped 11; count of bases not matched to a gene: 15. Germline CDR1 MGHRA, CDR2 YSYEKL. CDR3 protein: CASSPTGTGPLGAFF. The CDR3 DNA sequence: TGCGCCAGCAGCCCCACTGGGACAGGACCTCTAGGGGCTTTCTTT.

The chain joins TRBV2 to TRBJ2-1; 10 nucleotides align to TRBD2. Unmatched junction bases numbered 8, after V lost 7 bases and J lost 5 bases. From germline, CDR1 is SNHLY and CDR2 FYNNEI. This CDR3 region has 15 residues. The CDR3 spells CASTEGLAGDNEQFF. CDR3 sequence (DNA): TGTGCCAGCACTGAGGGGCTAGCGGGGGACAATGAGCAGTTCTTC.

The J gene is TRBJ1-1, the V gene TRBV7-3; the D gene is possibly TRBD1 (5 bases). Trimming pared 4 bases from V and 0 bases from J, leaving 6 bases between. Germline V gene lookup returns CDR1 SGHTA and CDR2 FQGTGA. This CDR3 region has 13 residues. Here the CDR3 reads CASSSGVNTEAFF. The CDR3 nucleotides read TGTGCCAGCAGCTCGGGGGTGAACACTGAAGCTTTCTTT. Combining the CDR3 with reference TRBV7-3 and TRBJ1-1 gives the whole variable domain GAGVSQTPSNKVTEKGKYVELRCDPISGHTALYWYRQSLGQGPEFLIYFQGTGAADDSGLPNDRFFAVRPEGSVSTLKIQRTERGDSAVYLCASSSGVNTEAFFGQGTRLTVV.

The rearrangement uses TRBV5-5 and TRBJ1-1; 10 nucleotides match TRBD1. V shed 1 base, J shed 1 base, and the junction held 10 bases outside the gene matches. The CDR3 length is 18 residues. CDR1 and CDR2 (germline): SGHKS, YYEKEE (reference sequence). In DNA form, the CDR3 reads TGTGCCAGCAGCTTGAGGGAGCGACAGGGGGCCCCGAACACTGAAGCTTTCTTT. It specifies CASSLRERQGAPNTEAFF.

This clone was detected once. The chain joins TRBV21-1 to TRBJ2-2; the DNA was not used to check the table's D call, TRBD1. TRBV21-1 is reported as a pseudogene. This CDR3 comprises 18 residues. Here the CDR3 reads CASSTLRGGTGPTGELFF. CDR3 nucleotide sequence: TGTGCCAGCAGCACGCTCCGAGGGGGGACAGGGCCCACCGGGGAGCTGTTTTTT.

The V and J genes are TRBV29-1 and TRBJ2-3; 8 bases match TRBD2. Germline CDR1 and CDR2: SQVTM and ANQGSEA. V trimming: 4 bases; J trimming: 3 bases; junction bases outside the gene matches: 9. CDR3 length: 15 residues. The CDR3 is CSVAKSGSGTDTQYF. In nucleotides, the CDR3 is TGCAGCGTTGCTAAAAGCGGGAGCGGAACAGATACGCAGTATTTT.

The CDR3 loop is CASSSLRTGSMNTEAFF. In DNA form, the CDR3 reads TGTGCCAGCAGCTCCCTCAGAACAGGGAGCATGAACACTGAAGCTTTCTTT. V gene TRBV11-2 combines with J gene TRBJ1-1; tentatively, D is TRBD1 (6 bases). The V gene lost 4 bases and the J gene lost 0 bases, with 18 bases spanning the gap. This CDR3 region has 17 residues. CDR1 is SGHAT, CDR2 FQNNGV, per germline.

The rearrangement uses TRBV18 and TRBJ2-7, with 7 bases fitting TRBD1. V lost 1 base, J lost 5 bases, and 2 bases stayed unmatched. The CDR3 length is 13 residues. Germline-derived CDR1 and CDR2 are KGHSH and LQKENI. The DNA for the CDR3 is TGTGCCAGCTCACCACGACAGGGCGACGAGCAGTACTTC. Translation gives CASSPRQGDEQYF.

This sequence joins TRBV30 and TRBJ2-3, with 14 bases lining up with TRBD2. The J segment lost 4 bases and the V segment lost 1 base, leaving 4 bases of the junction unmatched. Germline CDR1 reads GTSNPN; CDR2 reads SVGIG (reference sequence). CDR3 length: 16 amino acids. CDR3 residues: CAWSERLAGGADTQYF. Here the CDR3 DNA reads TGTGCCTGGAGTGAAAGACTAGCGGGGGGGGCAGATACGCAGTATTTT.

V and J are TRBV10-1 and TRBJ2-2; maybe TRBD2 (6 bases). The CDR3 is 14 amino acids. Looked up from germline, CDR1 is WNHNN and CDR2 is SYGVQD (reference sequence). Trimming took off 3 bases at V and 9 bases at J, with 14 bases between the two ends. CDR3 residues: CASSDAREPRELFF. CDR3 DNA: TGCGCCAGCAGTGACGCACGGGAGCCCCGGGAGCTGTTTTTT.

The chain combines TRBV7-2 with TRBJ1-2; 8 bases fit TRBD1. CDR3 size: 13 residues. V lost 7 bases and J lost 4; bases outside the gene matches: 5. Germline-derived CDR1 and CDR2 are SGHTA and FQGNSA. CDR3 sequence reads: CASTPTGVYGYTF. CDR3 in DNA: TGTGCCAGCACACCGACAGGGGTCTATGGCTACACCTTC.

The J gene is TRBJ2-1, the V gene TRBV4-1, with TRBD2 identical over 8 bases. Germline V CDR1 and CDR2: MGHRA, YSYEKL. The V segment lost 1 base and the J segment 4 bases; nucleotides outside the gene matches: 3. The CDR3 runs 15 residues. Here the CDR3 reads CASSQGVAGYNEQFF. The CDR3 region has the DNA TGCGCCAGCAGCCAAGGTGTAGCGGGGTACAATGAGCAGTTCTTC.